A selection of T cell receptor beta chains follows, all from one sample in a study of identical twins. TCRdb independently ran MiXCR on the 5' RACE reads; one entry per CDR3 protein. The table shows fewer than 550,000 distinct CDR3 sequences, with approximately 14% occurring only once. In addition, the sample was reused for a study of yellow fever vaccine responses in identical twins.

Sequences were obtained from CD4+ T cells sorted from blood. The receptors come from a woman aged 18-30 years in good health. The CDR3 runs from the conserved cysteine through the conserved F or W. The D gene is left open where the match is weak. The size field is filled for only some rows; it gives once, few, many or a size class.

clone size: few
V gene: TRBV27
D gene: TRBD1
J gene: TRBJ2-5
CDR3 DNA: TGTGCCAGCAGTTTGTTCCACAGGGGGCTGGGGCAAGAGACCCAGTACTTC
CDR3 protein: CASSLFHRGLGQETQYF

clone size: -
V gene: TRBV7-2
D gene: -
J gene: TRBJ2-2
CDR3 DNA: TGTGCCAGCAGCCTGGAGAGCACAGGCACCGGGGAGCTGTTTTTT
CDR3 protein: CASSLESTGTGELFF

clone size: few
V gene: TRBV3-1
D gene: TRBD2
J gene: TRBJ2-1
CDR3 DNA: TGTGCCAGCAGCCTGGGACTAGCGGGAAAGCAGTTCTTC
CDR3 protein: CASSLGLAGKQFF

clone size: few
V gene: TRBV5-1
D gene: -
J gene: TRBJ2-7
CDR3 DNA: TGCGCCAGCAGCTTGGATAGACTAGTCACCGACGAGCAGTACTTC
CDR3 protein: CASSLDRLVTDEQYF

clone size: -
V gene: TRBV7-9
D gene: TRBD1
J gene: TRBJ2-3
CDR3 DNA: TGTGCCAGCAGCGCGAAGGGACAGTCTAGCACAGATACGCAGTATTTT
CDR3 protein: CASSAKGQSSTDTQYF

clone size: few
V gene: TRBV3-1
D gene: TRBD1
J gene: TRBJ2-1
CDR3 DNA: TGTGCCAGCAGCCAAAAGGGACAGGGGCTCTATGAGCAGTTCTTC
CDR3 protein: CASSQKGQGLYEQFF

clone size: -
V gene: TRBV24-1
D gene: -
J gene: TRBJ2-7
CDR3 DNA: TGTGCCACCAGTGACCCGACAGCACCCTACGAGCAGTACTTC
CDR3 protein: CATSDPTAPYEQYF

clone size: -
V gene: TRBV5-6
D gene: TRBD1
J gene: TRBJ1-6
CDR3 DNA: TGTGCCAGCAGCTTAGGGACAGGGGATTCACCCCTCCACTTT
CDR3 protein: CASSLGTGDSPLHF

clone size: -
V gene: TRBV12-3/TRBV12-4
D gene: TRBD1
J gene: TRBJ1-5
CDR3 DNA: TGTGCCAGCAGCCGAGGGACAGGGGGCTGGAGCAATCAGCCCCAGCATTTT
CDR3 protein: CASSRGTGGWSNQPQHF

clone size: -
V gene: TRBV27
D gene: TRBD2
J gene: TRBJ2-1
CDR3 DNA: TGTGCCAGCAGTTTATCCCCTAGCGGAATCTACAATGAGCAGTTCTTC
CDR3 protein: CASSLSPSGIYNEQFF

clone size: many
V gene: TRBV6-4
D gene: -
J gene: TRBJ2-3
CDR3 DNA: TGTGCCAGCAGTGAAGGGATCCGGCGCACAGATACGCAGTATTTT
CDR3 protein: CASSEGIRRTDTQYF

clone size: -
V gene: TRBV15
D gene: TRBD2
J gene: TRBJ2-5
CDR3 DNA: TGTGCCACCAGCAGAGATCTCCTAGCGGGGACCCAAGAGACCCAGTACTTC
CDR3 protein: CATSRDLLAGTQETQYF

clone size: few
V gene: TRBV24-1
D gene: -
J gene: TRBJ2-3
CDR3 DNA: TGTGCCACCCATAGCGGCCGCACAGATACGCAGTATTTT
CDR3 protein: CATHSGRTDTQYF

clone size: once
V gene: TRBV29-1
D gene: TRBD2
J gene: TRBJ2-1
CDR3 DNA: TGCAGCGTTTTAGCGGGAAATGGGAATGAGCAGTTCTTC
CDR3 protein: CSVLAGNGNEQFF

clone size: -
V gene: TRBV28
D gene: TRBD1
J gene: TRBJ1-5
CDR3 DNA: TGTGCCAGCAGTTTTTCGGGACAGGGACGTCAGCCCCAGCATTTT
CDR3 protein: CASSFSGQGRQPQHF

clone size: few
V gene: TRBV28
D gene: -
J gene: TRBJ2-7
CDR3 DNA: TGTGCCAGCAGTACCTGGGATACGGACGAGCAGTACTTC
CDR3 protein: CASSTWDTDEQYF

clone size: -
V gene: TRBV6-5
D gene: TRBD2
J gene: TRBJ2-7
CDR3 DNA: TGTGCCAGCAGTTACTCGACCCTAGCGGTCTACGAGCAGTACTTC
CDR3 protein: CASSYSTLAVYEQYF

clone size: few
V gene: TRBV6-1
D gene: TRBD1
J gene: TRBJ1-2
CDR3 DNA: TGTGCCAGCAGGAGGACAGGGGGATATGGCTACACCTTC
CDR3 protein: CASRRTGGYGYTF

clone size: -
V gene: TRBV5-1
D gene: TRBD2
J gene: TRBJ2-4
CDR3 DNA: TGCGCCAGCAGCTTTGGGGAGGGTCTAGCCAAAAACATTCAGTACTTC
CDR3 protein: CASSFGEGLAKNIQYF

clone size: -
V gene: TRBV29-1
D gene: -
J gene: TRBJ2-7
CDR3 DNA: TGCAGCGTTATTGACCGCGATGTTGCCCGACTGGGGGACAACGGGGCAACCTACGAGCAGTACTTC
CDR3 protein: CSVIDRDVARLGDNGATYEQYF

clone size: many
V gene: TRBV5-1
D gene: -
J gene: TRBJ2-2
CDR3 DNA: TGTGCCAGCAGCTTGTTGGGTACCGGGGAGCTGTTTTTT
CDR3 protein: CASSLLGTGELFF

clone size: -
V gene: TRBV6-2/TRBV6-3
D gene: -
J gene: TRBJ2-2
CDR3 DNA: TGTGCCAGCACCCAGGGCCTGAACACCGGGGAGCTGTTTTTT
CDR3 protein: CASTQGLNTGELFF

clone size: many
V gene: TRBV5-1
D gene: -
J gene: TRBJ1-3
CDR3 DNA: TGCGCCAGCAGCTTGGGGATGTTCATCGATACCAACACCATATATTTT
CDR3 protein: CASSLGMFIDTNTIYF

clone size: few
V gene: TRBV12-3/TRBV12-4
D gene: TRBD1
J gene: TRBJ1-1
CDR3 DNA: TGTGCCAGCACGACAGGGGGCTCGATTTCGGACACTGAAGCTTTCTTT
CDR3 protein: CASTTGGSISDTEAFF

clone size: -
V gene: TRBV10-3
D gene: TRBD2
J gene: TRBJ2-1
CDR3 DNA: TGTGCCATCAGTGGGCCTAGCGGAGGAGCGCAGTTCTTC
CDR3 protein: CAISGPSGGAQFF

clone size: few
V gene: TRBV12-3/TRBV12-4
D gene: -
J gene: TRBJ2-2
CDR3 DNA: TGTGCCAGCAGTTTCACGGAAACCGGGGAGCTGTTTTTT
CDR3 protein: CASSFTETGELFF

clone size: few
V gene: TRBV3-1
D gene: -
J gene: TRBJ1-5
CDR3 DNA: TGTGCCAGCAGCCGAGGCGGCGGGAATCAGCCCCAGCATTTT
CDR3 protein: CASSRGGGNQPQHF

clone size: few
V gene: TRBV10-3
D gene: -
J gene: TRBJ2-1
CDR3 DNA: TGTGCCATCAGTGGGAAGCGGACGGAGAGCTCCTACAATGAGCAGTTCTTC
CDR3 protein: CAISGKRTESSYNEQFF

clone size: -
V gene: TRBV12-3/TRBV12-4
D gene: TRBD2
J gene: TRBJ2-2
CDR3 DNA: TGTGCCAGCAGACCGCTCTGGACTAGCGGGACCGGGGAGCTGTTTTTT
CDR3 protein: CASRPLWTSGTGELFF

clone size: -
V gene: TRBV7-2
D gene: -
J gene: TRBJ2-1
CDR3 DNA: TGTGCCAGCAGCTTAAGTGGCGGGATCGGCTATGAGCAGTTCTTC
CDR3 protein: CASSLSGGIGYEQFF

clone size: -
V gene: TRBV5-1
D gene: TRBD2
J gene: TRBJ2-1
CDR3 DNA: TGCGCCAGCAGCTATAGCGGGTCAAACTACAATGAGCAGTTCTTC
CDR3 protein: CASSYSGSNYNEQFF

clone size: few
V gene: TRBV20-1
D gene: -
J gene: TRBJ2-2
CDR3 DNA: TGCAGTGCTAGCGACCTGAACACCGGGGAGCTGTTTTTT
CDR3 protein: CSASDLNTGELFF

clone size: few
V gene: TRBV5-1
D gene: TRBD2
J gene: TRBJ2-1
CDR3 DNA: TGCGCCAGCAGCCCAGGGACTAGATTCAATGAGCAGTTCTTC
CDR3 protein: CASSPGTRFNEQFF

clone size: few
V gene: TRBV4-1
D gene: TRBD1
J gene: TRBJ2-3
CDR3 DNA: TGCGCCAGCAGCCAACGAGACAGGGGGGGCACAGATACGCAGTATTTT
CDR3 protein: CASSQRDRGGTDTQYF

clone size: few
V gene: TRBV7-8
D gene: -
J gene: TRBJ1-5
CDR3 DNA: TGTGCCAGCAGCAAACAGGTGTACGATCAGCCCCAGCATTTT
CDR3 protein: CASSKQVYDQPQHF

clone size: -
V gene: TRBV29-1
D gene: TRBD1
J gene: TRBJ2-2
CDR3 DNA: TGCAGCGTTGAGACCTTGGGACAGACGAACACCGGGGAGCTGTTTTTT
CDR3 protein: CSVETLGQTNTGELFF

clone size: -
V gene: TRBV6-1
D gene: -
J gene: TRBJ2-2
CDR3 DNA: TGTGCCAGCAGCACCGGGACCGTGAACACCGGGGAGCTGTTTTTT
CDR3 protein: CASSTGTVNTGELFF

clone size: few
V gene: TRBV4-1
D gene: -
J gene: TRBJ2-2
CDR3 DNA: TGCGCCAGCAGCCAAGTTGGCAGTTCGAACACCGGGGAGCTGTTTTTT
CDR3 protein: CASSQVGSSNTGELFF